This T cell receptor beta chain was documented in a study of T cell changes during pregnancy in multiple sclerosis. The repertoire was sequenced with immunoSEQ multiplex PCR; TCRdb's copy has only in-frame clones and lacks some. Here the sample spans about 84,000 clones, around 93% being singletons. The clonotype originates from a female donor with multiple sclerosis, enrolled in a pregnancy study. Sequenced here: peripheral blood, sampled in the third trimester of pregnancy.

The CDR3 region is CASRRDRVDEQFF. The CDR3 coding sequence is TGTGCCAGTAGACGGGACAGGGTGGATGAGCAGTTCTTC. The chain joins TRBV19 to TRBJ2-1; 9 nucleotides agree with TRBD1. V trimming: 6 bases; J trimming: 8 bases; junction bases outside the gene matches: 5. Per germline, CDR1 LNHDA and CDR2 SQIVND (reference sequence). The CDR3 sequence is 13 residues long. Combining the CDR3 with reference TRBV19 and TRBJ2-1 gives the whole variable domain DGGITQSPKYLFRKEGQNVTLSCEQNLNHDAMYWYRQDPGQGLRLIYYSQIVNDFQKGDIAEGYSVSREKKESFPLTVTSAQKNPTAFYLCASRRDRVDEQFFGPGTRLTVL.